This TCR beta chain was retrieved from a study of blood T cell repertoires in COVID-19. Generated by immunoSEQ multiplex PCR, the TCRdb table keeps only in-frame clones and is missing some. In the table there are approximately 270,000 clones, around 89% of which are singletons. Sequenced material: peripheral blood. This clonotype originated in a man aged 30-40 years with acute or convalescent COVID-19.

CDR3 nucleotide sequence: TGCGCCAGCAGCTTGGCGGGACAGGAGAACACTGAAGCTTTCTTT. Protein: CASSLAGQENTEAFF. This chain joins TRBV5-1 and TRBJ1-1; 8 bases are shared with TRBD1. The V gene end was trimmed by 0 bases and the J gene end by 1 base; junction bases not matched to a gene: 2. Germline V gene sequence: CDR1 SGHRS, CDR2 YFSETQ. This CDR3 region has 15 residues.